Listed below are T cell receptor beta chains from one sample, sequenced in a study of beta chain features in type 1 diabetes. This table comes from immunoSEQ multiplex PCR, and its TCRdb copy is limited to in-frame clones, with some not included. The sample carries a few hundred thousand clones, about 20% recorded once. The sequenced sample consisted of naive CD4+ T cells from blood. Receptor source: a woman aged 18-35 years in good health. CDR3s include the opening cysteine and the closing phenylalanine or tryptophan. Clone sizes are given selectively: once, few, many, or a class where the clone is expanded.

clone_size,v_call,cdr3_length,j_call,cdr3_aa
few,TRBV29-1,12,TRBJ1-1,CSVYRDGTEAFF
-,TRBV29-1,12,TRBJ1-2,CSVEKGAKGYTF
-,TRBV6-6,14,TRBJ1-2,CASRTTGANYGYTF
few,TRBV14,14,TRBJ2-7,CASSRRQGPYEQYF
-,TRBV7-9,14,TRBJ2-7,CASSSSGRVYEQYF
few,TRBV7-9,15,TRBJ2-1,CASTPLLAGSNEQFF
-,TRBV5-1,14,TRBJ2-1,CASSLDRVYNEQFF
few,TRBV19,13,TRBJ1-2,CASSRDRTYGYTF
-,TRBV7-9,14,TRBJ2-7,CASKRDPVGYEQYF
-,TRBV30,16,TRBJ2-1,CAWSGLAGGRNNEQFF
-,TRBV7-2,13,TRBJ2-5,CASSRLAQETQYF
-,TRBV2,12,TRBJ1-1,CASSGDTVEAFF
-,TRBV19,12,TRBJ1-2,CASSIGRGGYTF
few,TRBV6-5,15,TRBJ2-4,CASSPGRGAKNIQYF
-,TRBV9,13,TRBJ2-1,CASSVRGRGEQFF
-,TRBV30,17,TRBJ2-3,CAWSAPTSGGRGDTQYF
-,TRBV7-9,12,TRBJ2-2,CASSPSTGELFF
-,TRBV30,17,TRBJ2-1,CAWRPAGGQGSYNEQFF
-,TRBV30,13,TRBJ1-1,CAWRGQGDTEAFF
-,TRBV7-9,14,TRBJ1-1,CASSWDRANTEAFF
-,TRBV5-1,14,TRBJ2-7,CASSSEPPVLEQYF
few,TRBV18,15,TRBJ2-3,CASSPGQASTDTQYF
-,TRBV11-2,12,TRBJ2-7,CASSRDTREQYF
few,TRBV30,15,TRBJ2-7,CAWRAPGQGTYEQYF
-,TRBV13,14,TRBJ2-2,CASSLGGRGRELFF
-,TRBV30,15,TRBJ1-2,CACFYTGHGHRGYTF
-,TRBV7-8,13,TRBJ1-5,CASSPGAVQPQHF
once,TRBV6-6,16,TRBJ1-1,CASRGSGNVGNTEAFF
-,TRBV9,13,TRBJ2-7,CATLAGVLSEQYF
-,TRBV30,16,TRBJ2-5,CAWRRGNRGPQETQYF
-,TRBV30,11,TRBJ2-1,CAWLVRGEQFF
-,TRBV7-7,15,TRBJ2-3,CASSLRSGGTDTQYF
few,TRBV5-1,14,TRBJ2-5,CASSLQGAEETQYF
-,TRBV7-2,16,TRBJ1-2,CASSPEIGISGYGYTF
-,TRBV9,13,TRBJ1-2,CASSESQTGGITF
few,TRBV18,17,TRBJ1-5,CASSPQPAGGSNQPQHF
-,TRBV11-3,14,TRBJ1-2,CASSLGTDSYGYTF
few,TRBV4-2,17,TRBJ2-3,CASSSRGTGSSTDTQYF
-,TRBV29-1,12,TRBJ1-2,CSAGQGDYGYTF
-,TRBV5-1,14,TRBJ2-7,CASGAGGSSYEQYF
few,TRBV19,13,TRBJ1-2,CASNTGISYGYTF
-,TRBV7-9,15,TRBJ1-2,CASSLRRGPGEGYTF